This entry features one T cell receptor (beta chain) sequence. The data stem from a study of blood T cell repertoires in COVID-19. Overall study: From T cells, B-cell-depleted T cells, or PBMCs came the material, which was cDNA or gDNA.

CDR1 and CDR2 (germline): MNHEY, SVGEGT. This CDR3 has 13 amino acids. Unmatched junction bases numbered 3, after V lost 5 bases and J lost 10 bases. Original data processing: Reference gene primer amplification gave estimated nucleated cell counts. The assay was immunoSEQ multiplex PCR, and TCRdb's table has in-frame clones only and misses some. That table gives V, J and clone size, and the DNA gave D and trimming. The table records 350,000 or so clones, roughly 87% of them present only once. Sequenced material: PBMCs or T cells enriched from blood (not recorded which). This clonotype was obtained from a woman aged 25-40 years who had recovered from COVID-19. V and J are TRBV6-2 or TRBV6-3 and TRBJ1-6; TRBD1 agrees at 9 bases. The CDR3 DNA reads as TGTGCCAGCAGTGACAGGGGGGGATCACCCCTCCACTTT. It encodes CASSDRGGSPLHF.